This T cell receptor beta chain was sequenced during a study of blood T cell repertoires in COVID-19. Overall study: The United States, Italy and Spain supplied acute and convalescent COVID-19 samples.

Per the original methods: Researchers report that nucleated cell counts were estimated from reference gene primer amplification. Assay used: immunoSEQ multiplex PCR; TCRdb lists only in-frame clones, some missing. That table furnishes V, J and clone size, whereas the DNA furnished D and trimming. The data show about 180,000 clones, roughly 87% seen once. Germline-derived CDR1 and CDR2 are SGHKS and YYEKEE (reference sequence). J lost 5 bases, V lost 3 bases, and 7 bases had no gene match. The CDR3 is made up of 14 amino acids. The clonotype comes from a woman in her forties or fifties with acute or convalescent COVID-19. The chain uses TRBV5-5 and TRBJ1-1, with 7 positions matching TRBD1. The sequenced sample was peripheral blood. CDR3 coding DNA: TGTGCCAGCAGCTCAAACAGGGGAAGGACTGAAGCTTTCTTT. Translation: CASSSNRGRTEAFF. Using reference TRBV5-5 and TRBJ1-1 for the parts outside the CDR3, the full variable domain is DAGVTQSPTHLIKTRGQQVTLRCSPISGHKSVSWYQQVLGQGPQFIFQYYEKEERGRGNFPDRFSARQFPNYSSELNVNALLLGDSALYLCASSSNRGRTEAFFGQGTRLTVV.